What follows are 10 T cell receptor beta chains derived from one specimen sequenced in a study of blood T cell repertoires in COVID-19 (dated by TCRdb to 2020 to 2022). Libraries came from the immunoSEQ multiplex PCR assay. The table comes from immuneACCESS by way of TCRdb, which keeps in-frame sequences with V and J called. Part of the clones is missing from these tables; in studies checked, under half for an unresolved V gene and the rest for unknown reasons. Present in this sample are under 300,000 clones, under 90% of which were seen just once. The ten largest account for roughly 0.96% of the sample. Sequenced: peripheral blood. Source of these receptors: a woman in her forties who had recovered from COVID-19.

The J gene is TRBJ1-2, the V gene TRBV6-6; TRBD1 aligns across 10 bases. With V trimmed by 6 bases and J by 5 bases, 9 bases remained unmatched. Germline lookup yields CDR1 MNHNY and CDR2 SVGAGI (reference sequence). The CDR3 sequence is 15 residues long. The CDR3 region is CASRDRGLDRYGYTF. CDR3 coding DNA: TGTGCCAGCAGAGACAGGGGGCTTGACCGATATGGCTACACCTTC.

The gene calls are TRBV4-2 and TRBJ2-2; 14 nucleotides match TRBD2. CDR3 length: 17 residues. V shed 4 bases, J shed 6 bases, and the junction held 7 bases outside the gene matches. The germline V gene has CDR1 LGHNA and CDR2 YNFKEQ. The CDR3 sequence is CASSPGLAGAVAGELFF. As DNA, the CDR3 is TGTGCCAGCAGCCCGGGACTAGCGGGAGCGGTTGCCGGGGAGCTGTTTTTT.

This clone was detected a few times. This chain uses TRBV7-2 with TRBJ2-5, with 12 bases identical to TRBD2. Germline CDR1 reads SGHTA; CDR2 reads FQGNSA. V shed 6 bases, J shed 4 bases, and the junction held 3 bases outside the gene matches. The CDR3 has 14 residues. In DNA form, the CDR3 reads TGTGCCAGCAGACCGGGACTAGCGGGAGAGACCCAGTACTTC. Residues: CASRPGLAGETQYF.

This clone was seen a few times. The chain uses TRBV27 and TRBJ2-2, with no clear D. CDR3 length equals 16 residues. V lost 3 bases and J lost 3, with 14 bases in between. Per germline, CDR1 MNHEY and CDR2 SMNVEV (reference sequence). CDR3 amino acids: CASSFFYVVDTGELFF. The CDR3 region has the DNA TGTGCCAGCAGTTTCTTTTACGTAGTAGACACCGGGGAGCTGTTTTTT.

The rearrangement uses TRBV9 and TRBJ2-4; 9 nucleotides agree with TRBD1. Germline V CDR1 and CDR2: SGDLS, YYNGEE. The CDR3 runs 15 residues. The junction had 6 bases not matched to a gene; V was cut back by 0 bases and J by 8 bases. CDR3 nucleotide sequence: TGTGCCAGCAGCGTAGGATGGGACAGGGCTCACATTCAGTACTTC. It yields the protein CASSVGWDRAHIQYF. Full variable domain (rest looked up from reference TRBV9 and TRBJ2-4): DSGVTQTPKHLITATGQRVTLRCSPRSGDLSVYWYQQSLDQGLQFLIQYYNGEERAKGNILERFSAQQFPDLHSELNLSSLELGDSALYFCASSVGWDRAHIQYFGAGTRLSVL.

The chain employs TRBV12-3 or TRBV12-4 and TRBJ2-3; TRBD2 might be the D (5 bases). This CDR3 has 13 amino acids. V shed 6 bases and J shed 4 bases, with 11 bases lying between them. CDR3 region: CASSSRRSDTQYF. For the CDR3, the DNA is TGTGCCAGCAGCTCTCGGAGGTCAGATACGCAGTATTTT.

The V call is TRBV6-5, the J call TRBJ2-7, with TRBD1 identical over 8 bases. V shed 6 bases, J shed 2 bases, and the junction held 6 bases outside the gene matches. This CDR3 is built from 14 residues. Germline V CDR1 and CDR2: MNHEY, SVGAGI. The CDR3 region has the DNA TGTGCCAGCAGCGCACAGGGGGGCGCCTACGAGCAGTACTTC. Its translation: CASSAQGGAYEQYF.

The chain has TRBV3-1 (or the pseudogene TRBV3-2) and TRBJ2-5; TRBD2 aligns across 10 bases. The CDR3 runs to 14 residues. V lost 1 base to trimming and J lost 5 bases; unmatched junction nucleotides: 1. From germline, CDR1 is LGHDT and CDR2 YNNKEL (reference sequence). The DNA of the CDR3 is TGTGCCAGCAGCCAAGTAGCGGGAGGCGAGACCCAGTACTTC. This gives the protein CASSQVAGGETQYF.

The chain links TRBV27 to TRBJ2-7; a weak D match, TRBD2 (6 bases). Germline values: CDR1 MNHEY, CDR2 SMNVEV (reference sequence). V lost 6 bases and J lost 0, with 24 bases in between. This CDR3 is 18 amino acids long. This CDR3 is CASRPRGTLGGISYEQYF. The DNA of the CDR3 is TGTGCCAGCAGACCGCGAGGGACGCTTGGAGGGATCTCCTACGAGCAGTACTTC.

A single count supports this clone. The chain has TRBV7-2 and TRBJ1-2; D ambiguous. Germline loops: CDR1 SGHTA, CDR2 FQGNSA. The CDR3 sequence is 15 residues long. Trimming stripped 1 base from V and 2 bases from J, with 11 bases between. This CDR3 is CASSLEVQANYGYTF. The CDR3 DNA sequence: TGTGCCAGCAGCTTAGAGGTTCAGGCCAACTATGGCTACACCTTC.